This T cell receptor (beta chain) emerged from a study of Graves' ophthalmopathy and Graves' hyperthyroidism. Whole-study results and caveats: Most thyroid-expanded clonotypes exceeding 0.001 frequency were also found in blood.

Amplification of TCR beta CDR3 regions used RNA transcripts. The authors performed first-round RT-PCR with HTBI primers and then a second-round multiplex PCR. TCRdb called the multiplex PCR reads again in MiXCR, with one record for every CDR3 protein. The repertoire includes hundreds of thousands of distinct CDR3 sequences, around 42% of them detected once, and roughly 45% sits in the top ten. The CDR3 covers 13 residues. The ends were cut back, 3 bases at V and 2 bases at J, with 11 bases in the middle. CDR1 is DFQATT, CDR2 SNEGSKA, per germline (reference sequence). This clonotype turned up a few times. The antigen is undetermined. The authors isolated PBMCs from about 10 ml of fresh peripheral blood.

The receptor was derived from an adult man with Graves' ophthalmopathy. The sequencing input was peripheral blood. This sequence joins TRBV20-1 and TRBJ2-7; D unclear. The CDR3 nucleotides read TGCAGTGCTAGGTGGAAATTTACCTACGAGCAGTACTTC. This encodes CSARWKFTYEQYF.